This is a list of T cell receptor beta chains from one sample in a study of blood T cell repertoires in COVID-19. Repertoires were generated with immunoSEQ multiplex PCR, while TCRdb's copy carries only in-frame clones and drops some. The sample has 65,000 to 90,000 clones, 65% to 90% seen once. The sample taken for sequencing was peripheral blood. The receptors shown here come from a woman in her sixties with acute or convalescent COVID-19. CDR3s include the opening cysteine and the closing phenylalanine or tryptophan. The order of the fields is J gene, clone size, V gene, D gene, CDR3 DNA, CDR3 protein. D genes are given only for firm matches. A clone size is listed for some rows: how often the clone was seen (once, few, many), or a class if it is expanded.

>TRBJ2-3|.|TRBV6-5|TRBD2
TGTGCCAGCAGTTCCATAGCGGGGGGGCCCCCAGATACGCAGTATTTT
CASSSIAGGPPDTQYF
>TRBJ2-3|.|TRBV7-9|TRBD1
TGTGCCAGCAGCTTCACAGGGGTGGCAGATACGCAGTATTTT
CASSFTGVADTQYF
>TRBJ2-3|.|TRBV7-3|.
TGTGCCAGCAGCTTAGGGGCCCTAGGGGCAGATACGCAGTATTTT
CASSLGALGADTQYF
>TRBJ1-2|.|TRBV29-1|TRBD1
TGCAGCGTGGACCGGACAGGGGCCTCTCCTACCTACACCTTC
CSVDRTGASPTYTF
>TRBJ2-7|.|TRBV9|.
TGTGCCAGCAGCGTCCACCTTGGCCTGGGACTCTACGAGCAGTACTTC
CASSVHLGLGLYEQYF
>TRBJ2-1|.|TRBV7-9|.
TGTGCCAGCTCTCCCCGCAATGAGCAGTTCTTC
CASSPRNEQFF
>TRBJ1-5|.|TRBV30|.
TGTGCCTGGAGTGTAGCAGGGTTTAGCAATCAGCCCCAGCATTTT
CAWSVAGFSNQPQHF
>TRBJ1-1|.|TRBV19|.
TGTGCCAGTAGTACCCATGAGGTGAACACTGAAGCTTTCTTT
CASSTHEVNTEAFF
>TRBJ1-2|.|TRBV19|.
TGTGCCAGTAGTATAGTTACTAACTATGGCTACACCTTC
CASSIVTNYGYTF
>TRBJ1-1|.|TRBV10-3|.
TGTGCCATCAGTGAGAGGCAGGGGAACACTGAAGCTTTCTTT
CAISERQGNTEAFF
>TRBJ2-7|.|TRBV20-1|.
TGCAGTGCTAGCTCAGGGTTCGAGCAGTACTTC
CSASSGFEQYF
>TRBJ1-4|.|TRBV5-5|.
TGTGCCAGCAGCTCATTGGCCTCAACTAATGAAAAACTGTTTTTT
CASSSLASTNEKLFF
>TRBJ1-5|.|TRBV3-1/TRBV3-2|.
TGTGCCAGCAGCCATTCTTCGGGGACTCATCAGCCCCAGCATTTT
CASSHSSGTHQPQHF
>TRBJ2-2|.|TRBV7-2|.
TGTGCCAGCAGCTTAGCTAGGAGCGGGGAGCTGTTTTTT
CASSLARSGELFF
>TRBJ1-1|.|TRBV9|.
TGTGCCAGCAGCGGACCCGGGGACACTGAAGCTTTCTTT
CASSGPGDTEAFF
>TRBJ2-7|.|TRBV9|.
TGTGCCAGCAGCGTAAATGGTGGGGGGGCCGCAGGCGAGCAGTACTTC
CASSVNGGGAAGEQYF
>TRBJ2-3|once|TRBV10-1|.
TGCGCCAGCAGTGTGACGGGTAGCACAGATACGCAGTATTTT
CASSVTGSTDTQYF
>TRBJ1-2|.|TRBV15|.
TGTGCCACCAGCGCGCGTAACAGAAACTATGGCTACACCTTC
CATSARNRNYGYTF
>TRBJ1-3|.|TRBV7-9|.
TGTGCCAGCAGCTCGCCAGGACAGCCGTCTGGAAACACCATATATTTT
CASSSPGQPSGNTIYF
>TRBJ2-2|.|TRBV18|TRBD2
TGTGCCAGCTCACCACGTAGGACTAGCGGGGTGAACACCGGGGAGCTGTTTTTT
CASSPRRTSGVNTGELFF
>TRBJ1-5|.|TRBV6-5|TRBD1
TGTGCCAGCAAGGACAGGGGGCGCGGAAGTCAGCCCCAGCATTTT
CASKDRGRGSQPQHF
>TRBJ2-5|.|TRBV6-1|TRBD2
TGTGCCAGCAGTGAAGTTGGGACTAGCGGGGGTTTTAGCGTGACCCAGTACTTC
CASSEVGTSGGFSVTQYF
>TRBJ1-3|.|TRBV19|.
TGTGCCAGTAGTCCTTACTCTGGAAACACCATATATTTT
CASSPYSGNTIYF
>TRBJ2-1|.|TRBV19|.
TGTGCCAGTAGTATAGTCCCCCCGGGTTTCAATGAGCAGTTCTTC
CASSIVPPGFNEQFF
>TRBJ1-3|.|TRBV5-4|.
TGTGCCAGCAGCTTGGGACAGTTAGGAAACACCATATATTTT
CASSLGQLGNTIYF